A single TCR beta chain is shown here with its context. Its antigen is not known. As for treatment: approximately 9-day PBMC culture with coronavirus spike peptide pools or control peptides (ViraFEST assay). A negative selection step was used to isolate CD4+ T cells once culture had run for under 11 days. This sample was taken from a study of vaccination and CD4 T cells after COVID-19. Study findings and constraints: A comparatively limited set of convalescent patients was examined, with no early post-infection timepoints.

The length of the CDR3 is 13 residues. The V and J ends lost 1 base and 8 bases respectively, with 11 bases between them. Germline assignment: CDR1 KGHSH and CDR2 LQKENI. With the Oncomine TCR Beta short-read assay, DNA from cultured CD4+ T cells was sequenced. Using its own MiXCR run on the PCR reads, TCRdb lists one record per CDR3 protein. The sample has just under 20,000 distinct CDR3 sequences, about 60% seen once. The chain employs TRBV18 and TRBJ1-2; no clear D gene. The sample comprised CD4+ T cells from blood, cultured in vitro. The receptor comes from a human donor who had recovered from COVID-19. The CDR3 is CASSPRTPEGYTF. The CDR3 DNA is TGTGCCAGCTCACCACGGACTCCGGAGGGCTACACCTTC.